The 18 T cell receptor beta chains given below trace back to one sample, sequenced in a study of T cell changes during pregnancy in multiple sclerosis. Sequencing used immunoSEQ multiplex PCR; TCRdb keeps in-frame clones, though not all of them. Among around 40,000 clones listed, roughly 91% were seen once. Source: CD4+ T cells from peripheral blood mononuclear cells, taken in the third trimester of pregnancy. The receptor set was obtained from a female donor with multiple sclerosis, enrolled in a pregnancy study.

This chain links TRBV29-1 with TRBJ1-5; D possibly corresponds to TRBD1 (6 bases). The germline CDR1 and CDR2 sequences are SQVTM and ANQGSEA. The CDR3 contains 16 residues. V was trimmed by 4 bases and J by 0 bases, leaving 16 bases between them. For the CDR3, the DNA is TGCAGCGTTGTGGGGAGGGGGGGGTATAGCAATCAGCCCCAGCATTTT. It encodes CSVVGRGGYSNQPQHF.

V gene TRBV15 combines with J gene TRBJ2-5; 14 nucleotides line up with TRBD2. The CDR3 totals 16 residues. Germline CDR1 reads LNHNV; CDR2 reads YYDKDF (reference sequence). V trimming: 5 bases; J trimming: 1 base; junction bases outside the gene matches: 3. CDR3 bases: TGTGCCACCAGCCCAGGACTAGCGGGAGGCCAAGAGACCCAGTACTTC. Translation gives CATSPGLAGGQETQYF.

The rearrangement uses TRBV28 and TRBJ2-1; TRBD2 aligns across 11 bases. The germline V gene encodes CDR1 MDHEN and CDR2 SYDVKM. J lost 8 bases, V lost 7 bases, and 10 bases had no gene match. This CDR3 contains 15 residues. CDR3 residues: CASKRSSGRSDEQFF. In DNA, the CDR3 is TGTGCCAGCAAACGGTCTAGCGGGAGGTCCGATGAGCAGTTCTTC. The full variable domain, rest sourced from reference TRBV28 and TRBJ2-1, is DVKVTQSSRYLVKRTGEKVFLECVQDMDHENMFWYRQDPGLGLRLIYFSYDVKMKEKGDIPEGYSVSREKKERFSLILESASTNQTSMYLCASKRSSGRSDEQFFGPGTRLTVL.

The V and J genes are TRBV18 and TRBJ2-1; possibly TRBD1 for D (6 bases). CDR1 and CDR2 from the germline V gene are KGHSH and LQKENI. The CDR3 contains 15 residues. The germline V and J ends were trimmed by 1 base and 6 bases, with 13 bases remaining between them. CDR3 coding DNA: TGTGCCAGCTCACCACAACAGGGATCCGGCAATGAGCAGTTCTTC. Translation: CASSPQQGSGNEQFF.

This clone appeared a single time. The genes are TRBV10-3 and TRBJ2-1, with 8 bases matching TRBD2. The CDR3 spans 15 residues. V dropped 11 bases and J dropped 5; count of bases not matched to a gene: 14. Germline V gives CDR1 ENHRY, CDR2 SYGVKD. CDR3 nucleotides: TGTGCCTCGGGGGGGGTAGCGGGATCGGACAATGAGCAGTTCTTC. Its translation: CASGGVAGSDNEQFF.

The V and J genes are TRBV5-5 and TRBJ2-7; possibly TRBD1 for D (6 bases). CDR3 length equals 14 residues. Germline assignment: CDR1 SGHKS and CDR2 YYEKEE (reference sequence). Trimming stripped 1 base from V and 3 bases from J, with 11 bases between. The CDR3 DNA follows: TGTGCCAGCAGCTTGACAGGGTACAACTACGAGCAGTACTTC. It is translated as CASSLTGYNYEQYF.

CDR3 coding DNA: TGTGCCAGCGGTAACAGTCCTGGGGAGCAGTACTTC. This translates into CASGNSPGEQYF. This chain links TRBV6-1 with TRBJ2-7; unclear D gene. Trimming cost V 8 bases and J 7 bases, with 15 bases left between them. The CDR3 loop spans 12 amino acids. The germline gives CDR1 MNHNS, CDR2 SASEGT.

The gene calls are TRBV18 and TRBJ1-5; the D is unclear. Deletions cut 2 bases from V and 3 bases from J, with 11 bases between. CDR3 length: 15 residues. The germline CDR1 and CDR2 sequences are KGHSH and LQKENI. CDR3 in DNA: TGTGCCAGCTCACCATCCGTAGTAAACAATCAGCCCCAGCATTTT. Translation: CASSPSVVNNQPQHF.

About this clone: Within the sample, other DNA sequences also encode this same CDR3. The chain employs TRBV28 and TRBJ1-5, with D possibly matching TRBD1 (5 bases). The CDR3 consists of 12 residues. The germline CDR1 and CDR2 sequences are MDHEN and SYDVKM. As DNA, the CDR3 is TGTGCTAGCCAGGGACTTAATCAGCCCCAGCATTTT. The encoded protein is CASQGLNQPQHF. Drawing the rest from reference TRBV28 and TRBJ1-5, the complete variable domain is DVKVTQSSRYLVKRTGEKVFLECVQDMDHENMFWYRQDPGLGLRLIYFSYDVKMKEKGDIPEGYSVSREKKERFSLILESASTNQTSMYLCASQGLNQPQHFGDGTRLSIL.

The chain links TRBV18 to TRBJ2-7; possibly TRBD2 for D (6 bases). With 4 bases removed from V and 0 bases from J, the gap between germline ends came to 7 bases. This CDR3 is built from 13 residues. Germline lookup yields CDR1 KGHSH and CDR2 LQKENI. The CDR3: CASSRDFSYEQYF. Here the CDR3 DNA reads TGTGCCAGCTCACGGGACTTCTCCTACGAGCAGTACTTC.

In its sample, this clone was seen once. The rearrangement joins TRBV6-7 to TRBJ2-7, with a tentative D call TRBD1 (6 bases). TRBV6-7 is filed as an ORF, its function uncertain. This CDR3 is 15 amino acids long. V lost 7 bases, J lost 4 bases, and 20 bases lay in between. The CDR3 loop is CASIPGRGQTYEQYF. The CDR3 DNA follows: TGTGCCAGCATCCCGGGTAGGGGACAAACTTACGAGCAGTACTTC.

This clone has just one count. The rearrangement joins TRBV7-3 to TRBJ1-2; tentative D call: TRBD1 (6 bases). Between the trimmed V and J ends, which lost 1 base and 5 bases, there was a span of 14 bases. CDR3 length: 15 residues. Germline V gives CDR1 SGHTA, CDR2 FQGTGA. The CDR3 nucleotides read TGTGCCAGCAGCTTAATGGCAGGGGTTGAGTATGGCTACACCTTC. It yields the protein CASSLMAGVEYGYTF.

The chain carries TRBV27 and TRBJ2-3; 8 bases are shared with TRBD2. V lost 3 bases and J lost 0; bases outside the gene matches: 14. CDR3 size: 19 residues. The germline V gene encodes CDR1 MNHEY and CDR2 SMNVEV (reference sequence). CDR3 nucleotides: TGTGCCAGCAGTTTTTCATTGGCGGGAGGACCCTCAAGCACAGATACGCAGTATTTT. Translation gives CASSFSLAGGPSSTDTQYF.

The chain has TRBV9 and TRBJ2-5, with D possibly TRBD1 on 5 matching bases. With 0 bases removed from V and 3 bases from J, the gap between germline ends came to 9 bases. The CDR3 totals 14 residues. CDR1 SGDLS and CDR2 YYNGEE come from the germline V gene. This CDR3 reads CASSVGRREETQYF. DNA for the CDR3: TGTGCCAGCAGCGTAGGGCGCAGGGAAGAGACCCAGTACTTC.

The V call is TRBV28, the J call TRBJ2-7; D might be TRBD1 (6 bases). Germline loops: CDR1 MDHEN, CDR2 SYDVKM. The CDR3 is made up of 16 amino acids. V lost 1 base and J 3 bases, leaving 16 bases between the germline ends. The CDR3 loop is CASSLFTFGRGYEQYF. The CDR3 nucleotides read TGTGCCAGCAGTTTATTTACGTTTGGCAGGGGCTACGAGCAGTACTTC.

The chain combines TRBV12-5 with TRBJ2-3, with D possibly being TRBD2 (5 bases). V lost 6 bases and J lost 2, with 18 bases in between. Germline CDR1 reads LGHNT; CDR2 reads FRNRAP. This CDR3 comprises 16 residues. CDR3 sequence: CASGLGLAGSTDTQYF. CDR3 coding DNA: TGTGCTAGTGGCCTCGGTCTAGCAGGATCCACAGATACGCAGTATTTT.

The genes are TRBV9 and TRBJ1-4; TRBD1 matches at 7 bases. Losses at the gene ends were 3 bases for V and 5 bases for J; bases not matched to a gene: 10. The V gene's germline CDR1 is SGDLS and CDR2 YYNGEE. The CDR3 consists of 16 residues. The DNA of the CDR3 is TGTGCCAGCAGCGAGGGAGGCCGGGACAGAAATGAAAAACTGTTTTTT. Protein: CASSEGGRDRNEKLFF.

The CDR3 sequence is CASSLRGDYEQYF. The DNA for the CDR3 is TGTGCCAGCAGCTTGCGGGGGGACTACGAGCAGTACTTC. The chain has TRBV7-9 and TRBJ2-7, with 8 bases lining up with TRBD2. Trimming took 3 bases from V and 3 from J; bases not matched to a gene: 1. CDR1 SEHNR and CDR2 FQNEAQ come from the germline V gene (reference sequence). This CDR3 is 13 amino acids long.